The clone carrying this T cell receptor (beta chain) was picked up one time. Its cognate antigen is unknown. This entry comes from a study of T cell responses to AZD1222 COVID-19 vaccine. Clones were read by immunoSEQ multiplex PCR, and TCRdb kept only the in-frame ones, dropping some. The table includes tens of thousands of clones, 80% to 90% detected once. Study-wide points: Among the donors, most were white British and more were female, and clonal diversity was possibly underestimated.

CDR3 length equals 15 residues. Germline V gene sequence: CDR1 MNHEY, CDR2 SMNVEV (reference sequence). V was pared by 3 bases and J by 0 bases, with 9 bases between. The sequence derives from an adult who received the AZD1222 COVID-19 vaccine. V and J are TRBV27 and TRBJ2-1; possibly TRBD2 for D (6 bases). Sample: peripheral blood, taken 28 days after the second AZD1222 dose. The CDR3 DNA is TGTGCCAGCAGTTTCACGGGAGCCTCCTACAATGAGCAGTTCTTC. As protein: CASSFTGASYNEQFF.